Presented here are 25 T cell receptor beta chains from one specimen sequenced in a study of spatial heterogeneity in lung cancer. TCRdb recomputed calls from the 5' RACE reads with MiXCR, one row per CDR3 protein. Of around 110,000 distinct CDR3 sequences detected, 12% appear once; the ten largest clones hold around 16%. The time point is: blood at routine non-recurrence follow-up after resection. From tumor, nontumor lung or frozen PBMC, whole RNA was taken unsorted for sequencing. The material was PBMCs, obtained at follow-up. These receptors were taken from a male donor with early-stage non-small cell lung cancer.

J is TRBJ2-5 and V is TRBV20-1; 12 bases align to TRBD2. Per germline, CDR1 DFQATT and CDR2 SNEGSKA (reference sequence). V gave up 5 bases and J gave up 7 bases; unmatched junction bases: 5. The CDR3 runs to 13 residues. The CDR3, as DNA: TGCAGTGCTCGACTAGCGGGGGTTTGGACCCAGTACTTC. This codes for CSARLAGVWTQYF.

The genes are TRBV25-1 and TRBJ2-1; TRBD1 matches 10 bases. The V gene end was trimmed by 5 bases and the J gene end by 0 bases; junction bases not matched to a gene: 10. CDR1 and CDR2 (germline): MGHDK, SYGVNS. The CDR3 sequence is 18 residues long. As DNA, the CDR3 is TGTGCCAGCAGTCCCCGGGACAGGGGTTATACCTCCTACAATGAGCAGTTCTTC. Amino acid sequence: CASSPRDRGYTSYNEQFF.

The chain joins TRBV20-1 to TRBJ2-3; TRBD1 matches at 9 bases. CDR1 is DFQATT and CDR2 is SNEGSKA in the germline V gene (reference sequence). V lost 6 bases and J lost 0; bases outside the gene matches: 13. The CDR3 has 17 residues. CDR3 nucleotides: TGCAGTGCCCCCGACAGGGGGGGACCTTCTAGCACAGATACGCAGTATTTT. This sequence encodes CSAPDRGGPSSTDTQYF.

This clonotype was seen ten or more times. The rearrangement links TRBV28 to TRBJ1-4; TRBD1 agrees at 7 bases. The CDR3 has 14 residues. Unmatched junction bases numbered 5, after V lost 2 bases and J lost 8 bases. CDR1 is MDHEN, CDR2 SYDVKM, per germline. The CDR3 DNA reads TGTGCCAGCAGTTTACGTTACAGGGGCGAAAAACTGTTTTTT. Protein sequence: CASSLRYRGEKLFF.

This clonotype was seen many times. J is TRBJ2-7 and V is TRBV11-2; D gene ambiguous. Germline V gene sequence: CDR1 SGHAT, CDR2 FQNNGV. Deletions cut 0 bases from V and 1 base from J, with 10 bases between. CDR3 length: 15 residues. The CDR3 DNA reads TGTGCCAGCAGCTTAGATCGGTCCAGGTCCTACGAGCAGTACTTC. Protein product: CASSLDRSRSYEQYF. The full variable domain, in which reference TRBV11-2 and TRBJ2-7 provide the parts outside the CDR3, is EAGVAQSPRYKIIEKRQSVAFWCNPISGHATLYWYQQILGQGPKLLIQFQNNGVVDDSQLPKDRFSAERLKGVDSTLKIQPAKLEDSAVYLCASSLDRSRSYEQYFGPGTRLTVT.

The chain has TRBV6-1 and TRBJ2-3; 11 nucleotides line up with TRBD2. CDR3 length equals 16 residues. The germline gives CDR1 MNHNS, CDR2 SASEGT. V lost 2 bases and J lost 6; bases outside the gene matches: 7. The CDR3 region is CASSEQLAGGPDTQYF. The CDR3 nucleotides read TGTGCCAGCAGTGAACAATTAGCGGGGGGGCCTGATACGCAGTATTTT.

This clonotype was seen repeatedly, ten times or more. This sequence joins TRBV29-1 and TRBJ1-2; D remains unclear. This CDR3 spans 16 amino acids. Germline loops: CDR1 SQVTM, CDR2 ANQGSEA. V was pared by 5 bases and J by 0 bases, with 19 bases between. CDR3 coding DNA: TGCAGCGTTCCTAGACAAGGAGGCCCAGCTAACTATGGCTACACCTTC. This codes for CSVPRQGGPANYGYTF.

The genes are TRBV4-1 and TRBJ1-4, with 9 positions matching TRBD1. Germline lookup yields CDR1 MGHRA and CDR2 YSYEKL. The V and J ends lost 4 bases and 8 bases, in that order; junction bases with no gene match: 8. The CDR3 sequence is 15 residues long. DNA of the CDR3: TGCGCCAGCAGCCCCACCGGGACAGGGAACGAAAAACTGTTTTTT. This codes for CASSPTGTGNEKLFF.

This clonotype was detected many times. The chain uses TRBV6-1 and TRBJ1-1, with D tentatively TRBD1 (5 bases). The germline CDR1 and CDR2 sequences are MNHNS and SASEGT. The CDR3 loop spans 13 amino acids. Trimming pared 5 bases from V and 6 bases from J, leaving 13 bases between. The DNA of the CDR3 is TGTGCCAGCAGTTCGGGACCGGCGGCTGAAGCTTTCTTT. Translated, it gives CASSSGPAAEAFF.

This clonotype showed up just a few times. The chain joins TRBV12-3 or TRBV12-4 to TRBJ2-4; 9 nucleotides agree with TRBD1. The CDR3 is made up of 14 amino acids. Germline trimming cut 6 bases from V and 6 bases from J; bases unmatched to any gene: 6. CDR3 nucleotide sequence: TGTGCCAGCAGCACGGGGACAGGGATAAACATTCAGTACTTC. Amino acids: CASSTGTGINIQYF.

This clonotype was recorded many times. The chain combines TRBV10-2 with TRBJ1-2, with 8 bases identical to TRBD1. Germline-derived CDR1 and CDR2 are WSHSY and SAAADI. The CDR3 covers 13 residues. Trimming removed 3 bases from V and 4 bases from J; junction bases left unmatched: 1. The CDR3 region has the DNA TGCGCCAGCAGTGATGGGACAGGCTATGGCTACACCTTC. It translates to CASSDGTGYGYTF.

This clonotype came up a few times. The chain combines TRBV7-9 with TRBJ1-3; D is unclear. Deletions cut 8 bases from V and 0 bases from J, with 11 bases between. Germline CDR1 SEHNR, CDR2 FQNEAQ (reference sequence). The CDR3 consists of 14 residues. The CDR3 nucleotides read TGTGCCAGCGGGCCTGCGGTCTCTGGAAACACCATATATTTT. It codes for CASGPAVSGNTIYF.

V is TRBV20-1 and J is TRBJ1-1, with 8 bases that match TRBD1. Looked up from germline, CDR1 is DFQATT and CDR2 is SNEGSKA (reference sequence). The junction had 9 bases not matched to a gene; V was cut back by 2 bases and J by 10 bases. The CDR3 runs to 13 residues. In DNA form, the CDR3 reads TGCAGTGCTAGACCTCCACCGGGACAGGCAGCTTTCTTT. Its protein is CSARPPPGQAAFF.

This clonotype has a handful of counts. The chain combines TRBV2 with TRBJ1-1; D gene uncertain. CDR1 is SNHLY, CDR2 FYNNEI, per germline. V shed 3 bases and J shed 0 bases, with 8 bases lying between them. The CDR3 covers 14 residues. CDR3 bases: TGTGCCAGCAGTGATGGGCAGCTGAACACTGAAGCTTTCTTT. It specifies CASSDGQLNTEAFF.

V gene TRBV5-5 combines with J gene TRBJ1-1; D gene unclear. Germline CDR1 is SGHKS and CDR2 is YYEKEE (reference sequence). The CDR3 covers 12 residues. V was shortened by 2 bases and J by 3 bases, with 5 bases between the two germline ends. The CDR3 here is CASSFFDTEAFF. CDR3 bases: TGTGCCAGCAGCTTTTTCGACACTGAAGCTTTCTTT.

The sample holds many counts of this clonotype. The chain combines TRBV10-3 with TRBJ1-6, with 7 bases identical to TRBD1. From germline, CDR1 is ENHRY and CDR2 SYGVKD. V dropped 8 bases and J dropped 5; count of bases not matched to a gene: 3. This CDR3 spans 13 amino acids. The CDR3 is CAIQQGDNSPLHF. In nucleotides, the CDR3 is TGTGCCATCCAGCAGGGGGATAATTCACCCCTCCACTTT.

The chain combines TRBV6-5 with TRBJ2-7, with TRBD2 matching 8 bases. V shed 0 bases and J 3 bases; nucleotides not matched to a gene: 4. The CDR3 spans 15 residues. The germline CDR1 and CDR2 sequences are MNHEY and SVGAGI. CDR3 protein: CASSYSGTSNYEQYF. The CDR3, as DNA: TGTGCCAGCAGTTACTCGGGGACTAGTAACTACGAGCAGTACTTC.

Only a few counts were recorded for this clonotype. The chain is built from TRBV2 and TRBJ2-5, with 8 bases matching TRBD2. V trimming: 2 bases; J trimming: 2 bases; junction bases outside the gene matches: 1. CDR1 and CDR2 (germline): SNHLY, FYNNEI. This CDR3 contains 14 residues. CDR3 DNA sequence: TGTGCCAGCAGTGAATTAGCGGGACAAGAGACCCAGTACTTC. Its protein product is CASSELAGQETQYF.

This chain links TRBV5-1 with TRBJ2-2, with D perhaps matching TRBD1 or TRBD2 (5 bases each). Trimming shortened V by 4 bases and J by 6 bases, and 13 bases separated the two germline ends. Germline V gene data show CDR1 as SGHRS and CDR2 as YFSETQ. CDR3 size: 14 residues. DNA of the CDR3: TGCGCCAGCAGCCCCGACGGGGCCCCCGGGGAGCTGTTTTTT. It yields the protein CASSPDGAPGELFF. Based on the CDR3 plus reference TRBV5-1 and TRBJ2-2, the full variable domain is KAGVTQTPRYLIKTRGQQVTLSCSPISGHRSVSWYQQTPGQGLQFLFEYFSETQRNKGNFPGRFSGRQFSNSRSEMNVSTLELGDSALYLCASSPDGAPGELFFGEGSRLTVL.

The chain joins TRBV4-3 to TRBJ2-5, with 9 bases identical to TRBD2. The CDR3 spans 16 residues. The germline V gene encodes CDR1 LGHNA and CDR2 YSLEER. V lost 3 bases to trimming and J lost 1 base; unmatched junction nucleotides: 6. The chain's CDR3 is CASSHGTSSSQETQYF. The CDR3 DNA reads as TGCGCCAGCAGCCATGGGACTAGCAGTTCCCAAGAGACCCAGTACTTC.

This clonotype was picked up a small number of times. This chain joins TRBV20-1 and TRBJ2-1; 11 nucleotides line up with TRBD2. The CDR3 spans 14 residues. V lost 6 bases, J lost 6 bases, and 7 bases stayed unmatched. Per germline, CDR1 DFQATT and CDR2 SNEGSKA (reference sequence). The DNA of the CDR3 is TGCAGTGCCGTCGGACTAGCGGGTCCCAATGAGCAGTTCTTC. Amino acid sequence: CSAVGLAGPNEQFF.

This clonotype was counted between two and nine times. The chain carries TRBV12-3 or TRBV12-4 and TRBJ2-2; D gene ambiguous. The CDR3 has 14 residues. The V and J ends lost 5 bases and 5 bases respectively, with 12 bases between them. The CDR3 DNA reads as TGTGCCAGCAGTCGGCAGGTATCGACCGGGGAGCTGTTTTTT. Protein product: CASSRQVSTGELFF.

This clonotype was seen more than once but under ten times. The chain joins TRBV5-5 to TRBJ1-4, with D hard to call. CDR3 length equals 15 residues. Trimming pared 0 bases from V and 5 bases from J, leaving 11 bases between. CDR1 and CDR2 from the germline V gene are SGHKS and YYEKEE (reference sequence). DNA of the CDR3: TGTGCCAGCAGCTTGGAGTGGGCAATGAATGAAAAACTGTTTTTT. It translates to CASSLEWAMNEKLFF.

This clonotype came up many times. The chain couples TRBV3-1 to TRBJ2-5; D is uncertain. The V and J ends lost 1 base and 9 bases respectively, with 3 bases between them. CDR1 is LGHDT and CDR2 is YNNKEL in the germline V gene (reference sequence). CDR3 size: 10 residues. The DNA of the CDR3 is TGTGCCAGCAGCCAAGGGGCCCAGTACTTC. Its protein product is CASSQGAQYF.

A few counts support this clonotype. The chain links TRBV2 to TRBJ1-1, with D uncertain. Trimming took 0 bases from V and 10 from J, leaving 15 bases between them. This CDR3 is built from 14 residues. The V gene's germline CDR1 is SNHLY and CDR2 FYNNEI. Here the CDR3 DNA reads TGTGCCAGCAGTGAAGCGCTTCGTCATAAGGCAGCTTTCTTT. It specifies CASSEALRHKAAFF.